This TCR beta chain was identified during a study of T cell responses to AZD1222 COVID-19 vaccine. With V trimmed by 3 bases and J by 5 bases, 2 bases remained unmatched. CDR1 and CDR2 (germline): SGHVS, FNYEAQ. The CDR3 runs to 13 residues. The table came from immunoSEQ multiplex PCR; TCRdb's copy has only in-frame clones and leaves some out. Of over 100,000 clones in the sample, around 87% were seen once. This receptor was taken from an adult who received the AZD1222 COVID-19 vaccine. Specimen: peripheral blood, collected 28 days after the second AZD1222 dose. V usage is TRBV7-6 and J usage is TRBJ1-2, with 8 bases aligning to TRBD1. CDR3 sequence (DNA): TGTGCCAGCAGCTTGACAGGGGAATATGGCTACACCTTC. This codes for CASSLTGEYGYTF. The full variable domain, rest sourced from reference TRBV7-6 and TRBJ1-2, is GAGVSQSPRYKVTKRGQDVALRCDPISGHVSLYWYRQALGQGPEFLTYFNYEAQQDKSGLPNDRFSAERPEGSISTLTIQRTEQRDSAMYRCASSLTGEYGYTFGSGTRLTVV.